This is a list of T cell receptor beta chains from one sample in a study of T cells in narcolepsy. Here immunoSEQ multiplex PCR was the method, and the copy in TCRdb shows in-frame clones only, minus some. The repertoire holds around 31,000 clones, around four fifths seen once, with 1.2% in the top ten. What was sequenced was CD45RA- memory CD4+ T cells from PBMCs. The receptors here all came from a human donor with narcolepsy. CDR3s include the opening cysteine and the closing phenylalanine or tryptophan. The D gene is left open where the match is weak. Only some rows state a clone size, as once, few, many or a class for expanded clones.

CDR3: CASSYAESYGYTF; DNA: TGTGCCAGCAGTTACGCAGAAAGCTATGGCTACACCTTC; D: .; size: .; V: TRBV6-5; J: TRBJ1-2; length: 13
CDR3: CASSSGRPGANVLTF; DNA: TGTGCCAGCAGCTCCGGTAGGCCTGGGGCCAACGTCCTGACTTTC; D: .; size: .; V: TRBV5-6; J: TRBJ2-6; length: 15
CDR3: CASREQWSTEAFF; DNA: TGTGCCAGCAGAGAACAGTGGAGTACTGAAGCTTTCTTT; D: .; size: .; V: TRBV6-5; J: TRBJ1-1; length: 13
CDR3: CASSLGDRAREKLFF; DNA: TGTGCCAGCAGCTTGGGTGACAGGGCACGTGAAAAACTGTTTTTT; D: TRBD1; size: few; V: TRBV4-2; J: TRBJ1-4; length: 15
CDR3: CASSPPGRTSGFEQFF; DNA: TGTGCCAGCTCACCACCCGGGCGAACTAGCGGTTTTGAGCAGTTCTTC; D: TRBD2; size: .; V: TRBV18; J: TRBJ2-1; length: 16
CDR3: CASSLGTGLSYYEQYF; DNA: TGTGCCAGCAGCTTGGGGACAGGGCTGTCATACTACGAGCAGTACTTC; D: TRBD1; size: .; V: TRBV7-8; J: TRBJ2-7; length: 16
CDR3: CATSREWDSPYEQYF; DNA: TGTGCCACCAGCAGAGAATGGGACTCTCCTTACGAGCAGTACTTC; D: .; size: .; V: TRBV15; J: TRBJ2-7; length: 15
CDR3: CASSQVLGVTDTQYF; DNA: TGTGCCAGCAGCCAAGTTTTAGGGGTGACAGATACGCAGTATTTT; D: .; size: .; V: TRBV4-2; J: TRBJ2-3; length: 15
CDR3: CASSSGQISQTSYEQYF; DNA: TGTGCCAGCAGCTCGGGACAGATTTCTCAAACATCCTACGAGCAGTACTTC; D: TRBD1; size: .; V: TRBV5-6; J: TRBJ2-7; length: 17
CDR3: CATSRGGTSGRANEQFF; DNA: TGTGCCACCAGCAGGGGTGGGACTAGCGGGAGGGCGAATGAGCAGTTCTTC; D: TRBD2; size: .; V: TRBV15; J: TRBJ2-1; length: 17
CDR3: CASSLDSSGANVLTF; DNA: TGTGCCAGCAGCTTAGATAGCTCTGGGGCCAACGTCCTGACTTTC; D: .; size: .; V: TRBV7-9; J: TRBJ2-6; length: 15
CDR3: CASSIRAELSYEQYF; DNA: TGTGCCAGTAGTATTCGGGCGGAGCTCTCCTACGAGCAGTACTTC; D: .; size: .; V: TRBV19; J: TRBJ2-7; length: 15
CDR3: CASSQEWDREYQPQHF; DNA: TGTGCCAGCAGCCAAGAGTGGGACAGAGAATATCAGCCCCAGCATTTT; D: TRBD1; size: few; V: TRBV4-2; J: TRBJ1-5; length: 16
CDR3: CASSYGGQLLNQPQHF; DNA: TGTGCCAGTAGTTATGGAGGACAGTTACTAAATCAGCCCCAGCATTTT; D: .; size: .; V: TRBV19; J: TRBJ1-5; length: 16
CDR3: CAWQRGGSVQETQYF; DNA: TGTGCCTGGCAACGGGGGGGCTCGGTCCAAGAGACCCAGTACTTC; D: TRBD2; size: .; V: TRBV30; J: TRBJ2-5; length: 15
CDR3: CASSYDTEAFF; DNA: TGTGCCAGCAGTTACGACACTGAAGCTTTCTTT; D: .; size: .; V: TRBV6-1; J: TRBJ1-1; length: 11
CDR3: CASSPAGRTNTEAFF; DNA: TGTGCCAGCAGCCCCGCAGGTCGAACGAACACTGAAGCTTTCTTT; D: .; size: .; V: TRBV5-6; J: TRBJ1-1; length: 15
CDR3: CASSLGSSGGYQETQYF; DNA: TGTGCCAGCAGCTTAGGGTCTAGCGGGGGGTACCAAGAGACCCAGTACTTC; D: TRBD2; size: .; V: TRBV11-1; J: TRBJ2-5; length: 17
CDR3: CSATTGEPQHF; DNA: TGCAGTGCCACCACAGGGGAGCCCCAGCATTTT; D: TRBD1; size: .; V: TRBV20-1; J: TRBJ1-5; length: 11
CDR3: CAISDGVTGNTIYF; DNA: TGTGCCATCAGTGACGGGGTTACAGGAAACACCATATATTTT; D: .; size: few; V: TRBV10-3; J: TRBJ1-3; length: 14
CDR3: CASSQGNTIYF; DNA: TGTGCCAGCAGCCAGGGAAACACCATATATTTT; D: .; size: .; V: TRBV14; J: TRBJ1-3; length: 11
CDR3: CASSLTGEGEQYF; DNA: TGTGCCAGCAGCTTAACAGGGGAAGGCGAGCAGTACTTC; D: TRBD1; size: .; V: TRBV11-3; J: TRBJ2-7; length: 13
CDR3: CASSPGTPPDSPLHF; DNA: TGTGCCAGCTCACCCGGGACACCACCTGATTCACCCCTCCACTTT; D: .; size: .; V: TRBV18; J: TRBJ1-6; length: 15
CDR3: CASSLAGVRGELFF; DNA: TGTGCCAGCAGCTTAGCGGGAGTGAGGGGGGAGCTGTTTTTT; D: .; size: .; V: TRBV11-2; J: TRBJ2-2; length: 14
CDR3: CASSRAGKDRFYGYTF; DNA: TGTGCCAGTAGTAGGGCAGGGAAAGATAGGTTCTATGGCTACACCTTC; D: .; size: .; V: TRBV19; J: TRBJ1-2; length: 16
CDR3: CASRSYRVSYEQYF; DNA: TGTGCCAGCAGATCTTACAGGGTCTCCTACGAGCAGTACTTC; D: .; size: once; V: TRBV5-6; J: TRBJ2-7; length: 14
CDR3: CASSAGTGGYNEQFF; DNA: TGCGCCAGCAGCGCCGGGACAGGGGGCTACAATGAGCAGTTCTTC; D: TRBD1; size: .; V: TRBV10-1; J: TRBJ2-1; length: 15
CDR3: CASSSYSQETQYF; DNA: TGCGCCAGCAGCTCCTACAGCCAGGAGACCCAGTACTTC; D: .; size: .; V: TRBV5-1; J: TRBJ2-5; length: 13
CDR3: CASSYSAWDGHTF; DNA: TGTGCCAGCAGTTACTCGGCGTGGGATGGCCACACCTTC; D: .; size: .; V: TRBV6-5; J: TRBJ1-2; length: 13
CDR3: CAWSQITGGRETQYF; DNA: TGTGCCTGGAGTCAAATAACAGGGGGGAGGGAGACCCAGTACTTC; D: TRBD1; size: once; V: TRBV30; J: TRBJ2-5; length: 15
CDR3: CASSPPRAANTGELFF; DNA: TGTGCCAGCAGCCCCCCTAGGGCTGCGAACACCGGGGAGCTGTTTTTT; D: .; size: .; V: TRBV9; J: TRBJ2-2; length: 16
CDR3: CASTETGHRTDTQYF; DNA: TGTGCCAGCACCGAAACGGGACACCGCACAGATACGCAGTATTTT; D: .; size: .; V: TRBV6-1; J: TRBJ2-3; length: 15
CDR3: CASSPRQDSPLHF; DNA: TGTGCCAGCTCACCGAGACAGGATTCACCCCTCCACTTT; D: .; size: .; V: TRBV18; J: TRBJ1-6; length: 13
CDR3: CASSYVRLAGPANEQFF; DNA: TGTGCCAGCAGTTACGTTAGACTAGCGGGACCCGCGAATGAGCAGTTCTTC; D: TRBD2; size: .; V: TRBV6-7; J: TRBJ2-1; length: 17
CDR3: CASSLRRTSGNNEQFF; DNA: TGTGCCAGCAGCTTGAGAAGGACTAGCGGGAATAATGAGCAGTTCTTC; D: TRBD2; size: .; V: TRBV5-4; J: TRBJ2-1; length: 16
CDR3: CASSLTGATYEQYF; DNA: TGCGCCAGCAGCCTGACAGGGGCCACCTACGAGCAGTACTTC; D: TRBD1; size: .; V: TRBV5-1; J: TRBJ2-7; length: 14
CDR3: CASNGLMNTEAFF; DNA: TGTGCCAGTAACGGTTTGATGAACACTGAAGCTTTCTTT; D: .; size: few; V: TRBV19; J: TRBJ1-1; length: 13
CDR3: CATSRDRTSGRAQTLYNEQFF; DNA: TGTGCCACCAGCAGAGATAGGACTAGCGGGAGGGCCCAGACCCTCTACAATGAGCAGTTCTTC; D: TRBD2; size: .; V: TRBV15; J: TRBJ2-1; length: 21
CDR3: CASSQEGDRRTPLHF; DNA: TGCGCCAGCAGCCAAGAGGGAGACCGGAGAACACCCCTCCACTTT; D: .; size: few; V: TRBV4-1; J: TRBJ1-6; length: 15
CDR3: CAWTPAARQETQYF; DNA: TGTGCCTGGACCCCGGCCGCTAGACAAGAGACCCAGTACTTC; D: .; size: few; V: TRBV30; J: TRBJ2-5; length: 14
CDR3: CASSFAETQYF; DNA: TGTGCCAGCAGCTTCGCGGAGACCCAGTACTTC; D: .; size: .; V: TRBV11-2; J: TRBJ2-5; length: 11
CDR3: CAWSVRDRGEKLFF; DNA: TGTGCCTGGAGTGTCCGGGACAGGGGTGAAAAACTGTTTTTT; D: TRBD1; size: .; V: TRBV30; J: TRBJ1-4; length: 14
CDR3: CASSPRTGGENTEAFF; DNA: TGCGCCAGCAGCCCGCGGACAGGGGGCGAAAACACTGAAGCTTTCTTT; D: TRBD1; size: .; V: TRBV5-1; J: TRBJ1-1; length: 16
CDR3: CASSPAGGVSYNEQFF; DNA: TGTGCCAGCAGCCCGGCTGGGGGGGTTTCCTACAATGAGCAGTTCTTC; D: TRBD2; size: .; V: TRBV7-2; J: TRBJ2-1; length: 16
CDR3: CASSEGFGQPQHF; DNA: TGTGCCAGCAGTGAAGGGTTCGGTCAGCCCCAGCATTTT; D: .; size: .; V: TRBV2; J: TRBJ1-5; length: 13
CDR3: CAIGQGGDYGYTF; DNA: TGTGCCATAGGACAGGGGGGTGACTATGGCTACACCTTC; D: TRBD1; size: .; V: TRBV6-5; J: TRBJ1-2; length: 13